Reported below is one T cell receptor (beta chain). Trimming cost V 4 bases and J 6 bases, with 19 bases left between them. Germline assignment: CDR1 MNHEY and CDR2 SVGAGI. The CDR3 consists of 16 residues. As handled by the study authors: Amplified reference gene primers provided the basis for estimating nucleated cell counts. The repertoire was sequenced with immunoSEQ multiplex PCR; TCRdb's copy has only in-frame clones and lacks some. The V and J calls and clone size come from that table; D and trimming were worked out from the DNA. Of around 200,000 clones detected, approximately 91% appear once; the ten largest clones hold 1.5% to 2%. The sample is drawn from a study of blood T cell repertoires in COVID-19. About the research overall: Collection of acute and convalescent COVID-19 samples took place in the United States, Italy and Spain. The analysed material was cDNA or gDNA that came from T cells, B-cell-depleted T cells, or PBMCs.

This chain connects TRBV6-5 to TRBJ1-5; D not resolved. The specimen was peripheral blood. The clonotype originates from a man between 18 and 35 years old with active or convalescent COVID-19. CDR3 DNA: TGTGCCAGCAGTTCCCACTTCGGAGCTCCGATTCAGCCCCAGCATTTT. This translates into CASSSHFGAPIQPQHF.